Below, 26 T cell receptor beta chains from the same sample are listed, as sequenced in a study of cytomegalovirus exposure and HLA in healthy donors. This PCR relied on a set of 60 Vbeta primers and 13 Jbeta primers. Profiled with immunoSEQ multiplex PCR; TCRdb holds only in-frame clones, not every one. The sample records about 200,000 clones, approximately 11% being singletons. The sequenced sample consisted of PBMCs. These receptors came from a man aged 45-65 years in good health and CMV-seropositive.

A few counts support this clone. This chain links TRBV10-2 with TRBJ2-2; the match to TRBD2 covers 8 bases. This CDR3 comprises 15 residues. Germline CDR1 is WSHSY and CDR2 is SAAADI. V lost 6 bases and J lost 5; bases outside the gene matches: 8. DNA of the CDR3: TGCGCCAGCAGGGCTACACGGGGGGGGACCGGGGAGCTGTTTTTT. Its translation: CASRATRGGTGELFF.

This clone appeared a few times. The chain has TRBV7-2 and TRBJ2-2, with 9 nucleotides matching TRBD2. Germline V CDR1 and CDR2: SGHTA, FQGNSA. V shed 8 bases and J 2 bases; nucleotides not matched to a gene: 9. CDR3 length equals 16 residues. CDR3 nucleotides: TGTGCCAGCCTTTCTAGCGGGGATCTAAACACCGGGGAGCTGTTTTTT. Amino acids: CASLSSGDLNTGELFF.

This clone was seen a handful of times. This chain links TRBV6-6 with TRBJ2-1, with 9 positions matching TRBD1. Germline V gene data show CDR1 as MNHNY and CDR2 as SVGAGI (reference sequence). The CDR3 consists of 14 residues. Losses at the gene ends were 7 bases for V and 7 bases for J; bases not matched to a gene: 8. CDR3 nucleotide sequence: TGTGCCAGCAACCGACAGGGGGGAATAAATGAGCAGTTCTTC. Translated, it gives CASNRQGGINEQFF.

This clone has a handful of counts. The V gene is TRBV5-6, the J gene TRBJ2-5, with 7 bases matching TRBD1. Germline V gene data show CDR1 as SGHDT and CDR2 as YYEEEE. The V and J ends lost 0 bases and 4 bases, in that order; junction bases with no gene match: 9. The CDR3 runs 16 residues. The CDR3 here is CASSLVSGGIPETQYF. The CDR3 coding sequence is TGTGCCAGCAGCTTGGTTTCAGGGGGAATTCCAGAGACCCAGTACTTC.

A few counts support this clone. The chain employs TRBV25-1 and TRBJ1-2; TRBD1 aligns across 11 bases. V lost 3 bases, J lost 5 bases, and 8 bases stayed unmatched. Germline V gives CDR1 MGHDK, CDR2 SYGVNS. The CDR3 is 16 amino acids. The CDR3 DNA reads TGTGCCAGCAGTGACCACCGGACAGGGGGCATTTATGGCTACACCTTC. It encodes CASSDHRTGGIYGYTF.

This clone has at least ten counts. This chain links TRBV7-9 with TRBJ2-3; TRBD2 matches 13 bases. The V gene end was trimmed by 4 bases and the J gene end by 0 bases; junction bases not matched to a gene: 4. Germline assignment: CDR1 SEHNR and CDR2 FQNEAQ (reference sequence). The CDR3 has 17 amino acids. Here the CDR3 DNA reads TGTGCCAGCAGCTCGGGACTAGCGGGGTTTAGCACAGATACGCAGTATTTT. It translates to CASSSGLAGFSTDTQYF.

Only a few counts were recorded for this clone. One end of the junction is discordant with germline, which a read error may explain. V is TRBV29-1 and J is TRBJ1-2; D gene uncertain. Germline V lookup: CDR1 SQVTM, CDR2 ANQGSEA. The CDR3 sequence is 13 residues long. The CDR3 loop reads CSVYWQEGYGYPF. CDR3 DNA sequence: TGCAGCGTTTATTGGCAGGAGGGCTATGGCTACCCCTTC.

This sequence joins TRBV5-1 and TRBJ2-4, with TRBD1 matching over 7 bases. Per the germline V gene, CDR1 is SGHRS and CDR2 is YFSETQ. This CDR3 is 14 amino acids long. Unmatched junction bases numbered 3, after V lost 4 bases and J lost 2 bases. CDR3: CASSVGQSKNIQYF. CDR3 DNA: TGCGCCAGCAGCGTGGGACAGTCCAAAAACATTCAGTACTTC.

As DNA, the CDR3 is TGTGCCAGCAGCTTGGATGGGACAGCGAGCACAGATACGCAGTATTTT. Protein sequence: CASSLDGTASTDTQYF. The gene calls are TRBV5-4 and TRBJ2-3, with 7 positions matching TRBD1. After removal of 0 bases from V and 0 bases from J, the junction contained 4 bases not matched to a gene. This CDR3 contains 16 residues. Per the germline V gene, CDR1 is SGHNT and CDR2 is YYREEE (reference sequence).

CDR3 sequence (DNA): TGTGCCAGCAGCTTAGAAGCAGGTTCAAGATCACCCCTCCACTTT. This encodes CASSLEAGSRSPLHF. This chain links TRBV11-2 with TRBJ1-6; D call uncertain. CDR3 length equals 15 residues. V lost 0 bases to trimming and J lost 10 bases, with 13 bases between them. CDR1 SGHAT and CDR2 FQNNGV come from the germline V gene.

This rearrangement joins TRBV10-3 to TRBJ2-7; no clear D. The V and J ends lost 2 bases and 0 bases respectively, with 5 bases between them. The CDR3 runs to 13 residues. The V gene's germline CDR1 is ENHRY and CDR2 SYGVKD. The CDR3: CAISEDTSYEQYV. In nucleotides, the CDR3 is TGTGCCATCAGTGAGGACACCTCCTACGAGCAGTACGTC.

This clone was observed a handful of times. The chain couples TRBV12-5 to TRBJ2-5; TRBD2 is a possible D gene (6 bases). This CDR3 has 13 amino acids. The germline gives CDR1 LGHNT, CDR2 FRNRAP. The germline V and J ends were trimmed by 5 bases and 5 bases, with 12 bases remaining between them. The CDR3 spells CASGGGVWETQYF. CDR3 DNA: TGTGCTAGTGGTGGCGGGGTCTGGGAGACCCAGTACTTC.

This clone was seen more than once but under ten times. The genes are TRBV4-1 and TRBJ1-1, with D possibly being TRBD1 (6 bases). Trimming stripped 1 base from V and 3 bases from J, with 15 bases between. The CDR3 contains 16 residues. CDR1 is MGHRA and CDR2 is YSYEKL in the germline V gene. CDR3 sequence reads: CASSQVGGAWHTEAFF. The CDR3 DNA reads TGCGCCAGCAGCCAAGTAGGGGGTGCGTGGCACACTGAAGCTTTCTTT.

The chain recombines TRBV4-2 with TRBJ1-3; 7 nucleotides match TRBD1. The V segment lost 0 bases and the J segment 4 bases; nucleotides outside the gene matches: 9. This CDR3 is built from 17 residues. Germline-derived CDR1 and CDR2 are LGHNA and YNFKEQ. The CDR3 bases are TGTGCCAGCAGCCAAGACCGAGGGGGCGCGTTCGGAAACACCATATATTTT. Residues: CASSQDRGGAFGNTIYF.

This clone was seen a few times. The chain combines TRBV30 with TRBJ1-5, with D maybe TRBD1 (6 bases). In germline, CDR1 is GTSNPN, CDR2 SVGIG (reference sequence). Trimming left V 0 bases short and J 2 bases short, with 14 bases between. The CDR3 covers 16 residues. The CDR3 nucleotides read TGTGCCTGGAGTGTAAGGGGGGGCTGGGGCAATCAGCCCCAGCATTTT. It translates to CAWSVRGGWGNQPQHF.

In this sample, this clone turned up a few times. CDR3: CASRGRTSGGTIAETQYF. The CDR3 bases are TGTGCAAGTCGCGGAAGAACTAGCGGGGGGACAATCGCAGAGACCCAGTACTTC. This sequence joins TRBV12-2 and TRBJ2-5; TRBD2 was called by the table and not checked on the DNA. TRBV12-2 is noted as a pseudogene. This CDR3 has 18 amino acids.

V and J are TRBV19 and TRBJ1-4; D may be TRBD1 (6 bases). CDR1 LNHDA and CDR2 SQIVND come from the germline V gene (reference sequence). The germline V and J ends were trimmed by 0 bases and 5 bases, with 19 bases remaining between them. The CDR3 consists of 18 residues. CDR3 protein: CASSIDQNSLGGNEKLFF. The CDR3 nucleotides are TGTGCCAGTAGTATAGATCAGAACAGTTTAGGGGGAAATGAAAAACTGTTTTTT.

The chain links TRBV5-1 to TRBJ2-7; no reliable D call. The germline V gene encodes CDR1 SGHRS and CDR2 YFSETQ. CDR3 length: 14 residues. V lost 2 bases, J lost 0 bases, and 9 bases lay in between. The CDR3 region has the DNA TGCGCCAGCAGCTTCCAGGCGAGCTCCTACGAGCAGTACTTC. Translation: CASSFQASSYEQYF.

This clone showed up just a few times. V gene TRBV10-3 combines with J gene TRBJ1-5, with D tentatively TRBD1 (5 bases). There are 13 residues in the CDR3. The germline CDR1 and CDR2 sequences are ENHRY and SYGVKD. The V end lost 3 bases, the J end lost 7 bases, and 10 bases lay between the germline ends. CDR3 bases: TGTGCCATCAGTGACAGGGTGCGGCAGCCCCAGCATTTT. It translates to CAISDRVRQPQHF.

DNA for the CDR3: TGTGCCAGCAGTTCTGGGGGGAAAAACACTGAAGCTTTCTTT. It encodes CASSSGGKNTEAFF. The chain combines TRBV6-5 with TRBJ1-1; D possibly corresponds to TRBD1 (5 bases). The CDR3 runs to 14 residues. The germline CDR1 and CDR2 sequences are MNHEY and SVGAGI. V was cut by 4 bases and J by 2 bases, with 11 bases left in between.

This clone was seen more than once but under ten times. This chain joins TRBV6-1 and TRBJ1-4; D is possibly TRBD1 (6 bases). Between the trimmed V and J ends, which lost 2 bases and 7 bases, there was a span of 14 bases. CDR3 length equals 15 residues. The germline V gene has CDR1 MNHNS and CDR2 SASEGT. The CDR3 DNA sequence: TGTGCCAGCAGTGAAATGGGGGCCCTTTTTGAAAAACTGTTTTTT. Translating gives CASSEMGALFEKLFF.

This clone was found a few times. The J gene is TRBJ2-1, the V gene TRBV27; D possibly corresponds to TRBD2 (6 bases). Germline V gives CDR1 MNHEY, CDR2 SMNVEV (reference sequence). V lost 0 bases and J 4 bases, leaving 16 bases between the germline ends. The length of the CDR3 is 17 residues. The CDR3 DNA sequence: TGTGCCAGCAGTTTATCGATGCGGGGTAGAGGGTACAATGAGCAGTTCTTC. Encoded protein: CASSLSMRGRGYNEQFF.

This clone was detected only a few times. The chain has TRBV7-8 and TRBJ2-5; 7 nucleotides agree with TRBD2. Germline V gives CDR1 SGHVS, CDR2 FQNEAQ. After removal of 3 bases from V and 9 bases from J, the junction contained 1 base not matched to a gene. The CDR3 extends over 11 amino acids. CDR3 nucleotide sequence: TGTGCCAGCAGCTTTCGGGAGGCCCAGTACTTC. As protein: CASSFREAQYF.

The chain links TRBV5-8 to TRBJ1-1; 9 bases line up with TRBD1. The CDR3 is 12 amino acids. V lost 3 bases to trimming and J lost 6 bases; unmatched junction nucleotides: 0. Looked up from germline, CDR1 is SGHTS and CDR2 is YDEGEE. The DNA for the CDR3 is TGTGCCAGCAGCTGGACAGGGGCTGAAGCTTTCTTT. Translation gives CASSWTGAEAFF. The full variable domain, completed using reference TRBV5-8 and TRBJ1-1, is EAGVTQSPTHLIKTRGQQATLRCSPISGHTSVYWYQQALGLGLQFLLWYDEGEERNRGNFPPRFSGRQFPNYSSELNVNALELEDSALYLCASSWTGAEAFFGQGTRLTVV.

The V call is TRBV18, the J call TRBJ2-5; D may be TRBD1 (7 bases). CDR3 length: 13 residues. Trimming took 4 bases from V and 4 from J, leaving 10 bases between them. Germline loops: CDR1 KGHSH, CDR2 LQKENI. The CDR3 loop is CASSRQGGETQYF. The DNA for the CDR3 is TGTGCCAGCTCACGACAGGGAGGAGAGACCCAGTACTTC.

V and J are TRBV5-1 and TRBJ2-4, with 7 bases fitting TRBD2. CDR3 size: 16 residues. V gave up 7 bases and J gave up 6 bases; unmatched junction bases: 16. The V gene's germline CDR1 is SGHRS and CDR2 YFSETQ. The CDR3 sequence: CASALRTVGGGNIQYF. The CDR3 DNA is TGCGCCAGCGCCCTGAGGACCGTAGGCGGGGGAAACATTCAGTACTTC.